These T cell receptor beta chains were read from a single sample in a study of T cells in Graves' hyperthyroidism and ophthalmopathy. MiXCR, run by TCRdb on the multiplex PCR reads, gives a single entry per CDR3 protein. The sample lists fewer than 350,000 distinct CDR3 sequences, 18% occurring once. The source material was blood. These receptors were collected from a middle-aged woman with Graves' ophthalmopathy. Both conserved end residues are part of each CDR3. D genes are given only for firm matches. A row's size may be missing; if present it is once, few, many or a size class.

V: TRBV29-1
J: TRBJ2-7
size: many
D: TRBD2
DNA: TGCAGCGTTGAAGATCCGGAATTAGCGGGAGCTGAGCAGTACTTC
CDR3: CSVEDPELAGAEQYF

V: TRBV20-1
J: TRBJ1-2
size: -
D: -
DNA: TGCAGTGCTAGCGTGGGCAGCGTCGGGGGCTACACCTTC
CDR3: CSASVGSVGGYTF

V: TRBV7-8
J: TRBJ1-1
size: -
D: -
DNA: TGTGCCAGCGGCAGTTCGAACACTGAAGCTTTCTTT
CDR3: CASGSSNTEAFF

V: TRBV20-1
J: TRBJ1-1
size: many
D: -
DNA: TGCAGTGCTAGAGTGGAGGGGCTTGGCACTGAAGCTTTCTTT
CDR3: CSARVEGLGTEAFF

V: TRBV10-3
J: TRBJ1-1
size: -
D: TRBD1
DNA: TGTGCCACCCGTGGGGCAACTACAGGGGGTCGGAGCGCTGAAGCTTTCTTT
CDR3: CATRGATTGGRSAEAFF

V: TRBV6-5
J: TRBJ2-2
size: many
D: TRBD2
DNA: TGTGCCAGCAGAAAACTAGCGGGAAACACCGGGGAGCTGTTTTTT
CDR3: CASRKLAGNTGELFF

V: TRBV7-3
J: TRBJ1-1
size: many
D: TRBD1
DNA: TGTGCCAGCAGCTTAACGTCGACAGGGAAAGCTTTCTTT
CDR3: CASSLTSTGKAFF

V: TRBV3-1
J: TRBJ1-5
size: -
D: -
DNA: TGTGCCAGCAGCCAAACACGTCAGGGGACCCAGCATTTT
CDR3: CASSQTRQGTQHF

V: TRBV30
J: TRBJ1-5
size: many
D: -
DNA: TGTGCCTGGAGTGTAAACGGAGGCAATCAGCCCCAGCATTTT
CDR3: CAWSVNGGNQPQHF

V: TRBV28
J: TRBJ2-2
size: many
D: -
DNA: TGTGCCAGCAGTTTTTTCGGACCCGACACCGGGGAGCTGTTTTTT
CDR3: CASSFFGPDTGELFF

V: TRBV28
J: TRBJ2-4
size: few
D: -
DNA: TGTGCCAGCAGTTTATCTCGCCAGGGTACAAAAAACATTCAGTACTTC
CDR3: CASSLSRQGTKNIQYF

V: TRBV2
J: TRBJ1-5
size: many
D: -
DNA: TGTGCCAGCAGGGGAAGGGCTGATAGCAATCAGCCCCAGCATTTT
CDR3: CASRGRADSNQPQHF

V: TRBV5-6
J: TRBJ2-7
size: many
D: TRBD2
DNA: TGTGCCAGCAGCTTGAGCCCGATGGCGGGAGTATTTTACGAGCAGTACTTC
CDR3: CASSLSPMAGVFYEQYF

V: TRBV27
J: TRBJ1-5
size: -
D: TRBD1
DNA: TGTGCCAGCAAGGCGGCGACAGGGCCTCAGCCCCAGCTTTTT
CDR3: CASKAATGPQPQLF

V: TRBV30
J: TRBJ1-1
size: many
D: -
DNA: TGTGCCTTATCACGGGGCTTCGGCACTGAAGCTTTCTTT
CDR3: CALSRGFGTEAFF

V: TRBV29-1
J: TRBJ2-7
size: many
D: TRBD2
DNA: TGCAGCGTTGTGGGAGGGAGGGGATTAACGGACGAGCAGTACTTC
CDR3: CSVVGGRGLTDEQYF

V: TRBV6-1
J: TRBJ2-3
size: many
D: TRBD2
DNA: TGTGCCAGCGCCTCTAGCGGGGATAACACAGATACGCAGTATTTT
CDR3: CASASSGDNTDTQYF

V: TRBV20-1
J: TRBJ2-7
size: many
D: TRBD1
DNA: TGCAGTGCTAGTGGGACAGGCTCCTACGAGCAGTACTTC
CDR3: CSASGTGSYEQYF

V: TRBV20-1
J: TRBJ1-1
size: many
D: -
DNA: TGCAGTGCGAGGCGGCGTTTGGATTACATGAACACTGAAGCTTTCTTT
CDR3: CSARRRLDYMNTEAFF

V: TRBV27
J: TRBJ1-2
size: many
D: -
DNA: TGTGCCAGCAGTTCACGCCCCGGTCGAACGGCTGACTACACCTTC
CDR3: CASSSRPGRTADYTF

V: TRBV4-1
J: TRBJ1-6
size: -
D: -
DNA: TGCGCCAGCAGCCAAGGAGGGGGGGAGTGTTCACCCCTCCACTTT
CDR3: CASSQGGGECSPLHF

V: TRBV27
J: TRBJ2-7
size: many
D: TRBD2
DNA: TGTGCCAGCAGTACTAGCGGAATTTACGAGCAGTACTTC
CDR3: CASSTSGIYEQYF

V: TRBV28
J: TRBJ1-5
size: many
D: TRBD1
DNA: TGTGCCAGCAGTCTCTCAGGGACAGGGGGGATCTATAGCAATCAGCCCCAGCATTTT
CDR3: CASSLSGTGGIYSNQPQHF

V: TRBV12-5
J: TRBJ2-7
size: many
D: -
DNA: TGTGCTAGTGCCCAGCAGGAAACGACCTACGAGCAGTACTTC
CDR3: CASAQQETTYEQYF

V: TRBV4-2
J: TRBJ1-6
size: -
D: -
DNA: TGTGCCAGCAGCCAAGAACTAACCCGGGGTTCACCCCTCCACTTT
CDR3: CASSQELTRGSPLHF

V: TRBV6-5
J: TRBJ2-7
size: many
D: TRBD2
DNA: TGTGCCAGCAGTTACGCGGGGGGAGCCTACGAGCAGTACTTC
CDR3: CASSYAGGAYEQYF

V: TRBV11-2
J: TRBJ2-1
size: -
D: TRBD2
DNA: TGTGCCAGCAGCCTGAATCCGGGACTAGCGGAGAGTGGGGCCGATGAGCAGTTCTTC
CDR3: CASSLNPGLAESGADEQFF

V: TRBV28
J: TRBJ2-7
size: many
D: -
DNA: TGTGCCAGCAGTTCACCACAGGGCTTTAGACTTAACGAGCAGTACTTC
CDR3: CASSSPQGFRLNEQYF

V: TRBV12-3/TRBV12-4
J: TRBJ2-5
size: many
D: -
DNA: TGTGCCAGCACCAAAACTTACTTC
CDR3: CASTKTYF

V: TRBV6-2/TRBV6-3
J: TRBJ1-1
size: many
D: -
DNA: TGTGCCAGCAGTTACGAACAAGGAGGCCTTGCGGGCACTGAAGCTTTCTTT
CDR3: CASSYEQGGLAGTEAFF

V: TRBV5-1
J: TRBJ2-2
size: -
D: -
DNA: TGCGCCAGCAGGCAGGTATTCACCGGGGAGCTGTTTTTT
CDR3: CASRQVFTGELFF

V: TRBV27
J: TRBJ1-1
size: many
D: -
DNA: TGTGCCAGCAGTTTGTTCCCCGCCCGGGGTACTGAAGCTTTCTTT
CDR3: CASSLFPARGTEAFF